The rows below give T cell receptor beta chains drawn from one sample of a study of human T cells and chemical hapten exposure. TCRdb reanalysed the RACE reads using MiXCR and keeps one entry per CDR3 protein. The sample has 65,000 to 80,000 distinct CDR3 sequences; about 9% are singletons. Sequencing used whole blood. These receptor sequences come from a male donor in good health. Some clones in this sample may be carry-over from other donors' samples. The CDR3 runs from the conserved cysteine through the conserved F or W. A D gene is named only where the DNA matches it firmly. Expanded clones are given a class, and other clones once, few, many or no size at all.

clone_size j_call v_call d_call cdr3_nt cdr3_aa
few TRBJ2-2 TRBV7-9 . TGTGCCAGCAGCTTAGGTCTGGGGAAGAACACCGGGGAGCTGTTTTTT CASSLGLGKNTGELFF
many TRBJ2-2 TRBV5-1 . TGTGCCAGCAGCCTGGACAGAAACACCGGGGAGCTGTTTTTT CASSLDRNTGELFF
. TRBJ2-5 TRBV5-4 TRBD2 TGTGCCAGCAGCCGGGAGGGGGGACCAGAAGAGACCCAGTACTTC CASSREGGPEETQYF
. TRBJ1-1 TRBV5-1 . TGCGCCAGCAGCCCCCTACGAGGGAATGGCACCACTGAAGCTTTCTTT CASSPLRGNGTTEAFF
. TRBJ1-2 TRBV27 . TGTGCCAGCAGTTTGTCCGGGGGACTCTCCTATGGCTACACCTTC CASSLSGGLSYGYTF
many TRBJ2-2 TRBV10-1 . TGCGCCAGCGGAAAGTCACAGGGGGAGCTGTTTTTT CASGKSQGELFF
. TRBJ2-1 TRBV12-3/TRBV12-4 TRBD2 TGTGCCAGCAGTTTTTTCGAACTAGCGGGGGGTTACAATGAGCAGTTCTTC CASSFFELAGGYNEQFF
. TRBJ2-2 TRBV7-3 . TGTGCCAGCAGCTTACTTGGGGGCCCTATAACCGGGGAGCTGTTTTTT CASSLLGGPITGELFF
. TRBJ1-5 TRBV27 TRBD1 TGTGCCAGCAGAAGGACAGGGGCCAATCAGCCCCAGCATTTT CASRRTGANQPQHF
few TRBJ2-1 TRBV4-2 TRBD2 TGTGCCAGCAGCCAAGCAGCGGGAGTGCTCAATGAGCAGTTCTTC CASSQAAGVLNEQFF
many TRBJ2-1 TRBV20-1 TRBD2 TGCAGTGCTAGAGGGACTAGTGAGTACAATGAGCAGTTCTTC CSARGTSEYNEQFF
. TRBJ2-7 TRBV20-1 . TGCAGTGCTAACCTCTTGGGGCAGTACTTC CSANLLGQYF
. TRBJ2-1 TRBV4-3 . TGCGCCAGCAGCCAAGATTTGGGGGTGACGGGGAATGAGCAGTTCTTC CASSQDLGVTGNEQFF
. TRBJ2-3 TRBV5-1 TRBD2 TGCGCCAGCAGCCCTGTTGGGCTAGCGGTCACAGATACGCAGTATTTT CASSPVGLAVTDTQYF
. TRBJ1-2 TRBV7-9 TRBD1 TGTGCCAGCAGCCCAGGACAGGGAGCAGGCTACACCTTC CASSPGQGAGYTF
many TRBJ1-1 TRBV7-8 . TGTGCCAGCAGCTTACAACAGGGCCGGACTGAAGCTTTCTTT CASSLQQGRTEAFF
few TRBJ1-5 TRBV27 TRBD1 TGTGCCAGCAGTTTGACAGGGGAGGCTCAGCCCCAGCATTTT CASSLTGEAQPQHF
. TRBJ2-6 TRBV25-1 . TGTGCCAGCAGTGTACAAGACTCTGGGGCCAACGTCCTGACTTTC CASSVQDSGANVLTF
many TRBJ2-7 TRBV2 TRBD1 TGTGCCAGCACCGGGGTTACGGACAGGGGGTCCCACGAGCAGTACTTC CASTGVTDRGSHEQYF
. TRBJ2-3 TRBV12-3/TRBV12-4 TRBD1 TGTGCCAGCAGTCCCGGGACAGGGGGCCCAGATACGCAGTATTTT CASSPGTGGPDTQYF
many TRBJ1-5 TRBV2 . TGTGCCAGCACCTCGACAGAGAGCAATCAGCCCCAGCATTTT CASTSTESNQPQHF
few TRBJ2-3 TRBV9 . TGTGCCAGCAGCGTAGGTCCGACTAGCACAGATACGCAGTATTTT CASSVGPTSTDTQYF
. TRBJ2-3 TRBV20-1 TRBD2 TGCAGTGCTAGACCGGGACTAGCGGAGGATACGCAGTATTTT CSARPGLAEDTQYF
. TRBJ2-7 TRBV20-1 TRBD1 TGCAGTGCTAGAGGGGACAGGGATGTGTACGAGCAGTACTTC CSARGDRDVYEQYF
. TRBJ1-2 TRBV5-4 TRBD1 TGTGCCAGCAGCTTGGTCCCGACAGGGGGCGCCGTCTATGGCTACACCTTC CASSLVPTGGAVYGYTF
. TRBJ2-3 TRBV6-5 . TGTGCCAGCAGTTACGGCTTGGGCACAGATACGCAGTATTTT CASSYGLGTDTQYF
few TRBJ2-6 TRBV7-2 . TGTGCCAGCAGCTCCCTTGCGGGGGCTTTAGCCAACGTCCTGACTTTC CASSSLAGALANVLTF
many TRBJ1-1 TRBV27 . TGTGCCAGCAGCCCACCAAACAGGGCAAAAACTGAAGCTTTCTTT CASSPPNRAKTEAFF
few TRBJ2-1 TRBV7-7 . TGTGCCAGCAGCCCTGACAGGACTCTAGGTAATGAGCAGTTCTTC CASSPDRTLGNEQFF
few TRBJ2-6 TRBV6-2/TRBV6-3 . TGTGCCAGCAGTTCTTACAGGACAACTGGGGCCAACGTCCTGACTTTC CASSSYRTTGANVLTF
many TRBJ1-6 TRBV6-6 . TGTGCCAGCAGCGGAGATAATTCACCCCTCCACTTT CASSGDNSPLHF
many TRBJ2-7 TRBV20-1 . TGCAGTGCTAGACAGTCTTCCTACGAGCAGTACTTC CSARQSSYEQYF
many TRBJ2-7 TRBV9 . TGTGCCAGCAGCGTAGGAGCAGGTGCGGACGAGCAGTACTTC CASSVGAGADEQYF
many TRBJ1-1 TRBV5-5 TRBD1 TGTGCCAGCAGTTCTTGGACAGGGGACACTGAAGCTTTCTTT CASSSWTGDTEAFF
. TRBJ2-1 TRBV6-2/TRBV6-3 TRBD2 TGTGCCAGCCTCACTAGCGGGTGGGCCAATGAGCAGTTCTTC CASLTSGWANEQFF
. TRBJ2-1 TRBV27 . TGTGCCAGCAGTGGGCGGGGCGGTCCGACCTACAATGAGCAGTTCTTC CASSGRGGPTYNEQFF
few TRBJ2-7 TRBV7-9 TRBD1 TGTGCCAGCAGCTTAGTGACCCAGGGGGCCGAGCAGTACTTC CASSLVTQGAEQYF
few TRBJ2-5 TRBV6-1 . TGTGCCAGCAGTGAATTCGGGGGAGTAGAGGAGACCCAGTACTTC CASSEFGGVEETQYF
many TRBJ2-7 TRBV11-2 . TGTGCCAGCAGCTTAGATTATCCGTCCGAGCAGTACTTC CASSLDYPSEQYF
few TRBJ2-7 TRBV10-3 . TGTGCCATCAGTGACTCGTTGGGGGGCTCCGAGCAGTACTTC CAISDSLGGSEQYF